A selection of T cell receptor beta chains follows, all from one sample in a study of blood T cell repertoires in COVID-19. The table came from immunoSEQ multiplex PCR; TCRdb's copy has only in-frame clones and leaves some out. The data contain a few hundred thousand clones, about nine tenths of them singletons. The source material was PBMCs or T cells enriched from blood (not recorded which). These receptors all come from a woman in her 30s who had recovered from COVID-19. The CDR3 runs from the conserved cysteine through the conserved F or W. Fields, in order: CDR3 DNA, CDR3 protein, clone size, V gene, J gene, D gene. A D gene is named only where the DNA matches it firmly. Expanded clones get a size class; other rows say once, few or many, or leave the size out.

TGTGCCAGCAGCCGAATTGCGGGACTCTCCTACGAGCAGTACTTC,CASSRIAGLSYEQYF,once,TRBV7-9,TRBJ2-7,-
TGTGCCAGCAGTTTTAGAGGAGGGACGAACTACAATGAGCAGTTCTTC,CASSFRGGTNYNEQFF,-,TRBV7-3,TRBJ2-1,-
TGTGCCAGCTCCCGGGACAGGGGGCGTGGAAACATTCAGTACTTC,CASSRDRGRGNIQYF,-,TRBV18,TRBJ2-4,TRBD1
TGTGCCAGCAGTCCCCGCTGGGACTTTGGCTACACCTTC,CASSPRWDFGYTF,-,TRBV6-6,TRBJ1-2,-
TGTGCCAGCAGAGGAGAACGCTACGGGGAGCAGTACTTC,CASRGERYGEQYF,-,TRBV2,TRBJ2-7,-
TGTGCCTGGAGTCGCGAGTTGGGGGGGGTCGGGGAGCTGTTTTTT,CAWSRELGGVGELFF,-,TRBV30,TRBJ2-2,TRBD2
TGTGCCAGCAGCTCGAGACAGGGAACTGAAGCTTTCTTT,CASSSRQGTEAFF,-,TRBV7-3,TRBJ1-1,TRBD1
TGCGCCAGCAGCCCAAATGGACAGCTTAATGAAAAACTGTTTTTT,CASSPNGQLNEKLFF,-,TRBV5-1,TRBJ1-4,-
TGTGCCAGCAGCTTAGATTGGGGGCGCACTGAAGCTTTCTTT,CASSLDWGRTEAFF,-,TRBV7-2,TRBJ1-1,-
TGTGCCAGCAGCTCGACAGGGCCTCCGAATTCACCCCTCCACTTT,CASSSTGPPNSPLHF,-,TRBV11-2,TRBJ1-6,TRBD1
TGTGCCAGCAGCCCCCGGGACAACTACGAGCAGTACTTC,CASSPRDNYEQYF,few,TRBV9,TRBJ2-7,-
TGCGCCAGCAGCCGCCTCCAGGGCGGAAATTCACCCCTCCACTTT,CASSRLQGGNSPLHF,once,TRBV5-1,TRBJ1-6,-
TGCAGTGCTAGTGTTCTAGTCTCCTACGAGCAGTACTTC,CSASVLVSYEQYF,-,TRBV20-1,TRBJ2-7,-
TGTGCCAGCAGACTTACAGGGGGGAACACTGAAGCTTTCTTT,CASRLTGGNTEAFF,-,TRBV7-9,TRBJ1-1,TRBD1
TGTGCCAGCTCACCACTACCCCTACAGGGGGCAATAACTGAAGCTTTCTTT,CASSPLPLQGAITEAFF,-,TRBV18,TRBJ1-1,TRBD1
TGCGCCAGCAGCTTGGTACTAGCGGGAGCCTCCTACAATGAGCAGTTCTTC,CASSLVLAGASYNEQFF,-,TRBV5-1,TRBJ2-1,TRBD2
TGCGCCAGCAGCTTGGGGCCAGGGGGCGCTGGAACTGAAGCTTTCTTT,CASSLGPGGAGTEAFF,-,TRBV5-1,TRBJ1-1,TRBD1
TGCGCCAGCAGCGCCTGGTCCGGGACTGAAGCTTTCTTT,CASSAWSGTEAFF,-,TRBV5-1,TRBJ1-1,-
TGTGCCAGCAGCGAGACAGTTGGAAACACCATATATTTT,CASSETVGNTIYF,few,TRBV6-5,TRBJ1-3,-
TGCAGCGGACTTAGGAACACTGAAGCTTTCTTT,CSGLRNTEAFF,few,TRBV29-1,TRBJ1-1,-
TGTGCCAGCAGCTTAAAAGTCAGGGATGAGCAGTTCTTC,CASSLKVRDEQFF,-,TRBV7-3,TRBJ2-1,-
TGTGCCAGCTCACCCGAGGGGGCGCACACTGAAGCTTTCTTT,CASSPEGAHTEAFF,-,TRBV18,TRBJ1-1,TRBD1
TGCGCCAGCAGCCCGACCACCACGCCCTTTCTGGCGGGAGAAAAACTGTTTTTT,CASSPTTTPFLAGEKLFF,-,TRBV4-3,TRBJ1-4,-
TGCGCCAGCAGCTTCGGAGTAGGAGCGGGAGCACACGATGAGCAGTTCTTC,CASSFGVGAGAHDEQFF,-,TRBV5-1,TRBJ2-1,TRBD2
TGTGCCTGGAGTCGGCTAGCGGGCACAACCTACGAGCAGTACTTC,CAWSRLAGTTYEQYF,once,TRBV30,TRBJ2-7,TRBD2
TGTGCTAGTGGTTTGGTACAGTTAGATACGCAGTATTTT,CASGLVQLDTQYF,-,TRBV12-5,TRBJ2-3,-
TGTGCCAGCAGCTTGTTAGCTGAAGCTTTCTTT,CASSLLAEAFF,-,TRBV5-4,TRBJ1-1,-
TGTGCCAGCAGCTCCCCGGCAGGGTGGAAATATGGCTACACCTTC,CASSSPAGWKYGYTF,-,TRBV11-3,TRBJ1-2,-
TGTGCCAGCAGCCCGGGACTAGCGGGAATCTACGAGCAGTACTTC,CASSPGLAGIYEQYF,-,TRBV4-2,TRBJ2-7,TRBD2
TGTGCCAGCAGCCAAGAGCCCGGGTATAATGAAAAACTGTTTTTT,CASSQEPGYNEKLFF,-,TRBV4-2,TRBJ1-4,-
TGTGCCAGCAGCGTCAGACAGGCTGAATCACCCCTCCACTTT,CASSVRQAESPLHF,-,TRBV9,TRBJ1-6,-
TGTGCCAGCAGTTCTTTTCTATATGGCTACACCTTC,CASSSFLYGYTF,-,TRBV28,TRBJ1-2,-
TGTGCCAGCAGTTACCTGACAGGGACCTACGAGCAGTACTTC,CASSYLTGTYEQYF,-,TRBV6-5,TRBJ2-7,TRBD1
TGTGCCAGCAGTTATGACGAGGGGAACACTGAAGCTTTCTTT,CASSYDEGNTEAFF,-,TRBV6-6,TRBJ1-1,-
TGTGCCAGCAGCTTAGGTCCGGGGTGGAACGAGCAGTACTTC,CASSLGPGWNEQYF,-,TRBV7-9,TRBJ2-7,-
TGTGCCTGGAGCCCTGGACAGGGAGGAAATTCACCCCTCCACTTT,CAWSPGQGGNSPLHF,-,TRBV30,TRBJ1-6,TRBD1
TGTGCCAGCAGTGAATTGGGGACCCTGGGACAGGACGACTACGAGCAGTACTTC,CASSELGTLGQDDYEQYF,-,TRBV25-1,TRBJ2-7,TRBD1
TGCGCCAGCAGCTTGGCTTTATTTGGGACAGGCGAACCGAACACTGAAGCTTTCTTT,CASSLALFGTGEPNTEAFF,-,TRBV5-1,TRBJ1-1,TRBD1
TGTGCCAGCAGTTTAAGTCATGGGGCTGGGGAGCTGTTTTTT,CASSLSHGAGELFF,few,TRBV6-5,TRBJ2-2,-
TGTGCCAGCAGCTCACAACCCACCTACGAGCAGTACTTC,CASSSQPTYEQYF,few,TRBV11-2,TRBJ2-7,-
TGTGCCAGCAATTGGATACAGGGGGCCGGGGAGCTGTTTTTT,CASNWIQGAGELFF,few,TRBV2,TRBJ2-2,TRBD1
TGTGCCAGCAGTTTACTCGGGAAGCGCGAGCAGTACTTC,CASSLLGKREQYF,-,TRBV27,TRBJ2-7,-
TGTGCCGGGGGACTAGCGGGCACAGATACGCAGTATTTT,CAGGLAGTDTQYF,-,TRBV2,TRBJ2-3,TRBD2
TGTGCCAGCAGTTTTGGGCACTCACTTCAGTACTTC,CASSFGHSLQYF,-,TRBV27,TRBJ2-4,-
TGTGCCAGTACAGGGTGGGATGGCTACACCTTC,CASTGWDGYTF,-,TRBV19,TRBJ1-2,-
TGTGCCAGCAGTTTAGGTTTAGGCGGGAGTAATTATTTCCCCTACAATGAGCAGTTCTTC,CASSLGLGGSNYFPYNEQFF,-,TRBV28,TRBJ2-1,TRBD2
TGTGCCAGCAACGACAGGGGGACTCAGCCCCAGCATTTT,CASNDRGTQPQHF,-,TRBV6-5,TRBJ1-5,TRBD1
TGTGCCAGCAGCCAAGAGCTAGCGGGGGGAAACGGTCCCTACACAGATACGCAGTATTTT,CASSQELAGGNGPYTDTQYF,-,TRBV3-1/TRBV3-2,TRBJ2-3,TRBD2
TGCGCCAGCAGCCAAGGTACAGGTAATCAGCCCCAGCATTTT,CASSQGTGNQPQHF,-,TRBV4-3,TRBJ1-5,-